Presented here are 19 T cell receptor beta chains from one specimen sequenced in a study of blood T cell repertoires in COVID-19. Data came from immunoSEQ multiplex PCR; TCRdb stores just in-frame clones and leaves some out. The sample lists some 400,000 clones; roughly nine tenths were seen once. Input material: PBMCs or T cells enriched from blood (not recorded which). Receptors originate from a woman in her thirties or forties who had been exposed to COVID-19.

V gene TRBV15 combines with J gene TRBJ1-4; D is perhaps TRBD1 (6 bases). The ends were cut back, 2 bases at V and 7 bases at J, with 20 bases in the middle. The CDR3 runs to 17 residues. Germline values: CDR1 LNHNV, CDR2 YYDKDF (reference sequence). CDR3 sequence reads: CATSRLGDTRLGEKLFF. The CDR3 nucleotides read TGTGCCACCAGCAGACTAGGGGACACTCGATTGGGTGAAAAACTGTTTTTT.

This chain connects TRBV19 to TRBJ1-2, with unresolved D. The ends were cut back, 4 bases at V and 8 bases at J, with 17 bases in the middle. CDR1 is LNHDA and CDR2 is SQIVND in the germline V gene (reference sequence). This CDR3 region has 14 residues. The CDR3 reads CASSTPPLGGGYTF. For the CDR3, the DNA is TGTGCCAGTAGTACACCGCCCCTCGGCGGCGGCTACACCTTC. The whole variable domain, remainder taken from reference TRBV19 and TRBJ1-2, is DGGITQSPKYLFRKEGQNVTLSCEQNLNHDAMYWYRQDPGQGLRLIYYSQIVNDFQKGDIAEGYSVSREKKESFPLTVTSAQKNPTAFYLCASSTPPLGGGYTFGSGTRLTVV.

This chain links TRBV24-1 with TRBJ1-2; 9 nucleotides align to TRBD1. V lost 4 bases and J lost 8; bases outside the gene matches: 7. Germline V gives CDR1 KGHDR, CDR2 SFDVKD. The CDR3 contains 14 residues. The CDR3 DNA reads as TGTGCCACCAGTGACTCCGGGACAGGGAAGGGCTACACCTTC. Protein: CATSDSGTGKGYTF.

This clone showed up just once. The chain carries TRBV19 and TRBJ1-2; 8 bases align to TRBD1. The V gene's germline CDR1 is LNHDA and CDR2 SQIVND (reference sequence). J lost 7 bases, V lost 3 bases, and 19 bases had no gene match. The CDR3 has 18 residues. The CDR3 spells CASSIGQGILLLLSGYTF. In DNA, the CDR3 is TGTGCCAGTAGTATTGGACAGGGAATCCTCCTCCTCCTAAGTGGCTACACCTTC.

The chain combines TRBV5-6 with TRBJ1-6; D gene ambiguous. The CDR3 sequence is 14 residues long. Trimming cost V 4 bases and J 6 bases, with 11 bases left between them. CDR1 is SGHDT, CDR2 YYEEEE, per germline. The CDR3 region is CASSNDGANSPLHF. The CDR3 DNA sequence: TGTGCCAGCAGCAACGACGGAGCTAATTCACCCCTCCACTTT.

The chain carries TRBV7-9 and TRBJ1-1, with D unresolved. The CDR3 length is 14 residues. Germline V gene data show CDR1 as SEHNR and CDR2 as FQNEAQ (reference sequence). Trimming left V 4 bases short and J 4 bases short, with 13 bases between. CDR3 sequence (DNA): TGTGCCAGCAGCTCTGACCGGGTGGGCACTGAAGCTTTCTTT. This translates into CASSSDRVGTEAFF. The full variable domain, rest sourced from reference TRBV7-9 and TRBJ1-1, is DTGVSQNPRHKITKRGQNVTFRCDPISEHNRLYWYRQTLGQGPEFLTYFQNEAQLEKSRLLSDRFSAERPKGSFSTLEIQRTEQGDSAMYLCASSSDRVGTEAFFGQGTRLTVV.

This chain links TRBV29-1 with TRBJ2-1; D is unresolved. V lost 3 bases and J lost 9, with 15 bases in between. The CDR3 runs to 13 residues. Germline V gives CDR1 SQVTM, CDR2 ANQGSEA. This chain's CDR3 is CSVDRLGTGEQFF. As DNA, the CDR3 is TGCAGCGTTGATCGGCTAGGTACGGGTGAGCAGTTCTTC.

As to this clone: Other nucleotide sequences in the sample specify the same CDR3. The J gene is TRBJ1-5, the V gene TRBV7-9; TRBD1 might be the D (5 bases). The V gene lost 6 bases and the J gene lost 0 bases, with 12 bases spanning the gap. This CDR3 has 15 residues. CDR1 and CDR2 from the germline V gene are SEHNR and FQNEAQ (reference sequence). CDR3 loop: CASSLGGGSNQPQHF. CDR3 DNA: TGTGCCAGCAGTTTGGGGGGAGGTAGCAATCAGCCCCAGCATTTT.

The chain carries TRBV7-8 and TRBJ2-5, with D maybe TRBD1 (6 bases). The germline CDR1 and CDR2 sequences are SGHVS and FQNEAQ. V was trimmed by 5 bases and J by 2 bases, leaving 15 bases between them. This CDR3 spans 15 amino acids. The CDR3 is CASSQGQLNQETQYF. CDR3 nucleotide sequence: TGTGCCAGCAGCCAGGGACAACTAAATCAAGAGACCCAGTACTTC.

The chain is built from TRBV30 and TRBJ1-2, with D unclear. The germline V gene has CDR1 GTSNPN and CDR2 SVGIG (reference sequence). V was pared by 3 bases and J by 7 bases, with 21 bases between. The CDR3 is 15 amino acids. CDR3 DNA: TGTGCCTGGAGACCATGGGCAGGAGACTATAGTGGCTACACCTTC. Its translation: CAWRPWAGDYSGYTF.

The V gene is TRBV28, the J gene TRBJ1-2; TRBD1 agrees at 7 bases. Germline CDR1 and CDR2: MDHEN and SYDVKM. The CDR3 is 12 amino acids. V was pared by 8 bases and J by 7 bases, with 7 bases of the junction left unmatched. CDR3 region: CASFTGEGGYTF. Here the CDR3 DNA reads TGTGCCAGCTTTACAGGGGAAGGTGGCTACACCTTC.

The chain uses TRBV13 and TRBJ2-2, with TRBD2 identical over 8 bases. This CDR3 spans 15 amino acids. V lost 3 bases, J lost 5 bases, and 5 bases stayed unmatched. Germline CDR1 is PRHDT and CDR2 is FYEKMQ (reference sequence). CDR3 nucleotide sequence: TGTGCCAGCAGCTTTAGCGGGAAGGGGACCGGGGAGCTGTTTTTT. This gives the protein CASSFSGKGTGELFF.

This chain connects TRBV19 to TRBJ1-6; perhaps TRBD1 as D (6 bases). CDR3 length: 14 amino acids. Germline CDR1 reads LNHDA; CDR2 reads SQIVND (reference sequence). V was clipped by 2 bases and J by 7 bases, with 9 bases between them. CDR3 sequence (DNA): TGTGCCAGTAGTATAAGGGGGGGGAATTCACCCCTCCACTTT. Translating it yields CASSIRGGNSPLHF.

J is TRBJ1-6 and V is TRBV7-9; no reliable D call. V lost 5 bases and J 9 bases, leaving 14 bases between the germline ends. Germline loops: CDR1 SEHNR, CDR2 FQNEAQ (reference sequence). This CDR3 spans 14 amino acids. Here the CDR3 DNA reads TGTGCCAGCAGCCCCGCGGGCTGGGGTTCACCCCTCCACTTT. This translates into CASSPAGWGSPLHF.

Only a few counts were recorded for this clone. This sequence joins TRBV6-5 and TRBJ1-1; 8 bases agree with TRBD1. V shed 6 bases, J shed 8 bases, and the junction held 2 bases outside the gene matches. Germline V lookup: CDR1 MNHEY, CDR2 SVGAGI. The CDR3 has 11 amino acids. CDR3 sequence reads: CASSRTGEAFF. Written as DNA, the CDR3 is TGTGCCAGCAGCCGGACAGGGGAAGCTTTCTTT.

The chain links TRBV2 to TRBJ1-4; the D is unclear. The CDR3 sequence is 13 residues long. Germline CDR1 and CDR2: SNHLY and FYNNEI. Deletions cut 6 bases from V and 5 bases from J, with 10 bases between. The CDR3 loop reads CASRTDENEKLFF. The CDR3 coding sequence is TGTGCCAGCAGAACCGATGAGAATGAAAAACTGTTTTTT.

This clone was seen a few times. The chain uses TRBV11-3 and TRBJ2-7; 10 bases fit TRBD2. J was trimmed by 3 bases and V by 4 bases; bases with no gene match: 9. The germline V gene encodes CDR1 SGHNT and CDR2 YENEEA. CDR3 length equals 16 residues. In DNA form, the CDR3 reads TGTGCCAGCAGCTCCCCGGGGGCTAGCGGGAGCTACGAGCAGTACTTC. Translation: CASSSPGASGSYEQYF.

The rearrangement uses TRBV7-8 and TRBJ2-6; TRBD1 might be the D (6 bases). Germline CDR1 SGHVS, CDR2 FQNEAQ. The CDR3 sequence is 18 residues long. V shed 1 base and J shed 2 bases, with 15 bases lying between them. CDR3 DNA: TGTGCCAGCAGCTTAGGGGGCGGCAGGGGAGCTGGGGCCAACGTCCTGACTTTC. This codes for CASSLGGGRGAGANVLTF.

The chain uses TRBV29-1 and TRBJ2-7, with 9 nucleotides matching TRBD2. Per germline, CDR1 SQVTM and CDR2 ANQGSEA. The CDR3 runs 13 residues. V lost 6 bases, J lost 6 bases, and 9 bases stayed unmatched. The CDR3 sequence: CSVTMGLAGEQYF. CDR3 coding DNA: TGCAGCGTGACCATGGGACTAGCAGGCGAGCAGTACTTC.